The subject of this entry is one T cell receptor (beta chain). These data come from a study of blood T cell repertoires in COVID-19. Repertoires were generated with immunoSEQ multiplex PCR, while TCRdb's copy carries only in-frame clones and drops some. This table has about 250,000 clones, under 90% appearing once. The CDR3 consists of 15 residues. From germline, CDR1 is SGHDT and CDR2 YYEEEE. Trimming pared 4 bases from V and 1 base from J, leaving 14 bases between. J is TRBJ2-5 and V is TRBV5-6; the D is unclear. The specimen sequenced was PBMCs or T cells enriched from blood (not recorded which). This TCR came from a woman in her twenties or thirties with acute COVID-19. In nucleotides, the CDR3 is TGTGCCAGCAGCCCCCCAGAGGCCCGCCAAGAGACCCAGTACTTC. It encodes CASSPPEARQETQYF.